This T cell receptor (beta chain) was sequenced in a study of blood T cell repertoires in COVID-19. About the study: Both acute and convalescent COVID-19 samples were obtained from the United States, Italy and Spain.

Germline CDR1 and CDR2: MRHNA and SNTAGT. V dropped 2 bases and J dropped 1; count of bases not matched to a gene: 13. This CDR3 has 18 residues. Per the original data handling: Using reference gene primer amplification, nucleated cell counts were estimated. Sequencing was performed with immunoSEQ multiplex PCR; in TCRdb, only in-frame clones are kept and a portion is missing. The D gene and trimming were derived from the DNA, and the V and J assignments and clone size from that table. Of approximately 200,000 clones in the sample, over 80% were seen once. The sample consisted of peripheral blood. This receptor was obtained from a woman aged 25 to 45 with acute or convalescent COVID-19. The rearrangement joins TRBV6-4 to TRBJ1-2; 7 bases are a match to TRBD1. The CDR3 DNA follows: TGTGCCAGCAGTGACATAAAGGACAGGTTATTCTTTAACTATGGCTACACCTTC. This gives the protein CASSDIKDRLFFNYGYTF.